The 5 T cell receptor beta chains presented below share a single source sample, sequenced in a study of human T cells and chemical hapten exposure. TCRdb redid the calling of the RACE reads with MiXCR, one entry per CDR3 protein. The table has about 40,000 distinct CDR3 sequences, 3% to 3.5% seen once. The sample's time point: patch test 2, 6 weeks after DPC sensitization. Treatment here: therapeutic diphenylcyclopropenone sensitization with weekly scalp DPC. The sample was whole blood, taken in connection with sensitization to the hapten diphenylcyclopropenone (DPC). These TCRs come from a man between 40 and 49 years old with alopecia areata. Some clones in this sample may be carry-over from other donors' samples.

The table lists this clonotype with many counts. The chain is built from TRBV12-3 or TRBV12-4 and TRBJ2-1; the match to TRBD2 covers 8 bases. V was pared by 4 bases and J by 4 bases, with 6 bases of the junction left unmatched. The CDR3 totals 15 residues. CDR3 in DNA: TGTGCCAGCAGTTCCCCGGGACTAGGGTACAATGAGCAGTTCTTC. This gives the protein CASSSPGLGYNEQFF.

Many counts were recorded for this clonotype. CDR3 sequence: CASTQLRDRSYEQYF. As DNA, the CDR3 is TGTGCCAGCACCCAACTCCGGGACAGGTCCTACGAGCAGTACTTC. The chain carries TRBV28 and TRBJ2-7; 8 nucleotides match TRBD1. CDR3 size: 15 residues. CDR1 and CDR2 (germline): MDHEN, SYDVKM. With V trimmed by 7 bases and J by 1 base, 9 bases remained unmatched.

This clonotype has a count of ten or more. This chain links TRBV11-2 with TRBJ2-7; TRBD1 matches at 12 bases. Germline trimming cut 5 bases from V and 6 bases from J; bases unmatched to any gene: 8. Germline-derived CDR1 and CDR2 are SGHAT and FQNNGV. The CDR3 totals 15 residues. For the CDR3, the DNA is TGTGCCAGCAGCCCCGGGACAGGGGGCGTTCGCGAGCAGTACTTC. It is translated as CASSPGTGGVREQYF.

This clonotype appeared many times. This rearrangement joins TRBV28 to TRBJ2-7, with TRBD1 as a possible D gene (6 bases). Germline CDR1 MDHEN, CDR2 SYDVKM. The CDR3 runs 16 residues. Trimming shortened V by 6 bases and J by 2 bases, and 20 bases separated the two germline ends. CDR3 sequence reads: CASSGTGRGRAYEQYF. CDR3 DNA: TGTGCCAGCAGCGGAACAGGGAGAGGGCGGGCCTACGAGCAGTACTTC.

At least ten counts were recorded for this clonotype. The chain has TRBV20-1 and TRBJ2-5; D perhaps matches TRBD1 (5 bases). Germline V gives CDR1 DFQATT, CDR2 SNEGSKA (reference sequence). V shed 3 bases and J shed 6 bases, with 11 bases lying between them. CDR3 size: 12 residues. CDR3 region: CSARGQGQTQYF. In DNA form, the CDR3 reads TGCAGTGCTAGGGGGCAGGGCCAGACCCAGTACTTC.